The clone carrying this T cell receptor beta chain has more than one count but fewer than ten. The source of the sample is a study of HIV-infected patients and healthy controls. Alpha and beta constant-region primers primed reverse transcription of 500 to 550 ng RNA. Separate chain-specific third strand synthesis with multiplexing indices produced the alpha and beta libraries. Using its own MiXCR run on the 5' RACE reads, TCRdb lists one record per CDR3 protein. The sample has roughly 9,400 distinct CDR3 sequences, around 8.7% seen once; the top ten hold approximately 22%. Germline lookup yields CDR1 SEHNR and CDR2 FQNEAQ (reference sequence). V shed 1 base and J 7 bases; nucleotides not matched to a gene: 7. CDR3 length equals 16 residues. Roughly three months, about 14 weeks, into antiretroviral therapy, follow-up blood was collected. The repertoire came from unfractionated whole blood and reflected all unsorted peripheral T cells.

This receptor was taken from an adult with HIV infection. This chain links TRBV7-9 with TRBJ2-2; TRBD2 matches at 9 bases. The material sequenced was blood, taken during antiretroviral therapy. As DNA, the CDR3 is TGTGCCAGCAGCTTAGAAGCGGGAGGCCCCCGCGGGGAGCTGTTTTTT. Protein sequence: CASSLEAGGPRGELFF.